This T cell receptor beta chain was recorded in a study of blood T cells in healthy people across ages. Study in general: In model experiments, template switching was able to capture about one barcoded beta molecule for every two T cells that were present.

This clonotype came up a few times. Primers used in a second PCR of roughly 6 to 11 cycles were a sample-barcoded 5' primer and a J-beta primer mix. TCRdb re-analysed the 5' RACE reads in MiXCR, keeping a single row per CDR3 protein. This table has approximately 1.5 million distinct CDR3 sequences, approximately 32% appearing once. The CDR3 sequence is 14 residues long. Germline lookup yields CDR1 SGHAT and CDR2 FQNNGV. The V gene end was trimmed by 5 bases and the J gene end by 10 bases; junction bases not matched to a gene: 7. The material sequenced was blood. The TCR was taken from a woman in her 30s in good health. V gene TRBV11-2 combines with J gene TRBJ2-1, with TRBD1 matching 11 bases. The CDR3 reads CASSQPGTGGEQFF. CDR3 DNA: TGTGCCAGCAGCCAGCCAGGGACAGGGGGGGAGCAGTTCTTC.